The 23 T cell receptor beta chains reported below all come from one sample, sequenced in a study of Ad26.COV2.S vaccination and SARS-CoV-2 variants. Treatment of the sample: approximately 18 received Ad26.COV2.S at low or high dose, single or two shots; about 5 received placebo; per-sample allocation not given. Day 63 following the first vaccine or placebo injection was when the samples were taken. Sequencing was performed with immunoSEQ multiplex PCR; in TCRdb, only in-frame clones are kept and a portion is missing. This table has approximately 410,000 clones, 88% appearing once. The specimen was peripheral blood, collected in a trial of Ad26.COV2.S vaccine versus placebo. The receptors originated from a person aged 18-65 years who received the Ad26.COV2.S COVID-19 vaccine or a placebo.

The CDR3 sequence: CATSRERDRSDGYTF. The DNA for the CDR3 is TGTGCCACCAGCAGAGAAAGGGACCGCTCGGATGGCTACACCTTC. The J gene is TRBJ1-2, the V gene TRBV15; the D gene is possibly TRBD1 (5 bases). Germline-derived CDR1 and CDR2 are LNHNV and YYDKDF (reference sequence). Trimming stripped 0 bases from V and 6 bases from J, with 14 bases between. CDR3 length equals 15 residues.

The V and J genes are TRBV12-5 and TRBJ1-3; no reliable D call. Germline CDR1 and CDR2: LGHNT and FRNRAP. V lost 6 bases and J 4 bases, leaving 7 bases between the germline ends. The CDR3 length is 12 residues. The CDR3 is CASGATGNTIYF. CDR3 nucleotides: TGTGCTAGTGGAGCTACAGGAAACACCATATATTTT.

The rearrangement joins TRBV9 to TRBJ2-3; D may correspond to TRBD1 or TRBD2 (5 bases each). V was clipped by 2 bases and J by 2 bases, with 6 bases between them. This CDR3 is 13 amino acids long. Per the germline V gene, CDR1 is SGDLS and CDR2 is YYNGEE. CDR3 in DNA: TGTGCCAGCAGCGTGGGGGTCACAGATACGCAGTATTTT. As protein: CASSVGVTDTQYF.

This rearrangement joins TRBV13 to TRBJ2-5, with TRBD2 matching 9 bases. This CDR3 has 15 amino acids. Losses at the gene ends were 6 bases for V and 2 bases for J; bases not matched to a gene: 7. Germline V gene lookup returns CDR1 PRHDT and CDR2 FYEKMQ (reference sequence). The CDR3 DNA reads TGTGCCAGCAGACTCAGCGGGGGGACACAAGAGACCCAGTACTTC. Translating it yields CASRLSGGTQETQYF.

The chain links TRBV5-5 to TRBJ1-2, with D possibly being TRBD1 (5 bases). There are 12 residues in the CDR3. With 4 bases removed from V and 6 bases from J, the gap between germline ends came to 10 bases. Germline lookup yields CDR1 SGHKS and CDR2 YYEKEE (reference sequence). The DNA for the CDR3 is TGTGCCAGCAGCCAGGGCTTCCATGGCTACACCTTC. It translates to CASSQGFHGYTF.

V and J are TRBV27 and TRBJ2-1; D uncertain. The CDR3 is 16 amino acids. Germline CDR1 and CDR2: MNHEY and SMNVEV (reference sequence). V shed 2 bases and J shed 7 bases, with 18 bases lying between them. This CDR3 reads CASSLQALGPRNEQFF. DNA of the CDR3: TGTGCCAGCAGTTTACAGGCTTTAGGCCCCCGGAATGAGCAGTTCTTC.

As concerns this clone: This CDR3 is also generated by other DNA sequences in the sample. The chain carries TRBV11-3 and TRBJ2-5; D might be TRBD1 (6 bases). CDR3 length: 14 amino acids. Looked up from germline, CDR1 is SGHNT and CDR2 is YENEEA. V gave up 3 bases and J gave up 1 base, with 9 bases separating them. The CDR3 protein is CASSFPGAQETQYF. The CDR3 nucleotides are TGTGCCAGCAGCTTCCCAGGGGCCCAAGAGACCCAGTACTTC.

The rearrangement links TRBV4-3 to TRBJ1-1; D unresolved. V gave up 4 bases and J gave up 4 bases, with 10 bases separating them. CDR3 length: 13 amino acids. CDR1 and CDR2 (germline): LGHNA, YSLEER. The CDR3 coding sequence is TGCGCCAGCAGCCTCCGATGGGGCACTGAAGCTTTCTTT. Encoded protein: CASSLRWGTEAFF.

The rearrangement links TRBV7-9 to TRBJ2-1, with 11 bases identical to TRBD2. CDR1 is SEHNR and CDR2 is FQNEAQ in the germline V gene (reference sequence). The CDR3 totals 17 residues. Trimming cost V 4 bases and J 9 bases; bases outside gene matches: 14. The CDR3: CASSSPVAGGGVGEQFF. The CDR3 bases are TGTGCCAGCAGCTCCCCGGTAGCGGGGGGGGGAGTGGGTGAGCAGTTCTTC.

V gene TRBV19 combines with J gene TRBJ1-3; no firm D call. Germline V lookup: CDR1 LNHDA, CDR2 SQIVND (reference sequence). This CDR3 spans 13 amino acids. V was clipped by 1 base and J by 3 bases, with 4 bases between them. CDR3 DNA sequence: TGTGCCAGTAGTATAGGACTTGGAAACACCATATATTTT. Its translation is CASSIGLGNTIYF. The whole variable domain, filled in from reference TRBV19 and TRBJ1-3, reads DGGITQSPKYLFRKEGQNVTLSCEQNLNHDAMYWYRQDPGQGLRLIYYSQIVNDFQKGDIAEGYSVSREKKESFPLTVTSAQKNPTAFYLCASSIGLGNTIYFGEGSWLTVV.

The rearrangement links TRBV12-3 or TRBV12-4 to TRBJ1-1; D is ambiguous. The CDR3 length is 13 residues. Deletions cut 0 bases from V and 4 bases from J, with 6 bases between. The CDR3 region is CASSLAASTEAFF. CDR3 in DNA: TGTGCCAGCAGTTTAGCAGCCAGCACTGAAGCTTTCTTT.

This rearrangement joins TRBV27 to TRBJ2-7; D could derive from TRBD1 or TRBD2 (5 bases each). The CDR3 has 14 residues. Germline-derived CDR1 and CDR2 are MNHEY and SMNVEV (reference sequence). V lost 5 bases and J lost 3, with 14 bases in between. The CDR3 DNA follows: TGTGCCAGCAGTCCCCAGGGACGGGTCTACGAGCAGTACTTC. This gives the protein CASSPQGRVYEQYF.

The genes are TRBV2 and TRBJ2-5, with D maybe TRBD2 (6 bases). V was cut by 3 bases and J by 7 bases, with 12 bases left in between. The CDR3 runs 13 residues. Germline V lookup: CDR1 SNHLY, CDR2 FYNNEI. The DNA for the CDR3 is TGTGCCAGCAGTGATCGCGGGGATGGGACCCAGTACTTC. Translating gives CASSDRGDGTQYF.

This chain joins TRBV28 and TRBJ2-7, with a tentative D call TRBD2 (5 bases). CDR3 length equals 13 residues. CDR1 is MDHEN and CDR2 is SYDVKM in the germline V gene. Trimming cost V 3 bases and J 3 bases, with 9 bases left between them. The CDR3 reads CASSLAGLYEQYF. CDR3 DNA sequence: TGTGCCAGCAGTTTGGCCGGACTCTACGAGCAGTACTTC.

V and J are TRBV30 and TRBJ1-6, with D perhaps matching TRBD1 (5 bases). Germline lookup yields CDR1 GTSNPN and CDR2 SVGIG (reference sequence). Trimming pared 4 bases from V and 7 bases from J, leaving 11 bases between. The CDR3 length is 13 residues. CDR3 nucleotide sequence: TGTGCCTGGATTAGAGGGGACAATTCACCCCTCCACTTT. Its translation: CAWIRGDNSPLHF.

V and J are TRBV16 and TRBJ2-3; D gene uncertain. V was pared by 2 bases and J by 6 bases, with 3 bases between. Per the germline V gene, CDR1 is KGHSY and CDR2 is FQNENV. The CDR3 runs 11 residues. DNA for the CDR3: TGTGCCAGCAGCCAAGGGGATACGCAGTATTTT. Encoded protein: CASSQGDTQYF.

This clone was counted a few times. This rearrangement joins TRBV19 to TRBJ1-1; 8 nucleotides agree with TRBD1. Germline V gives CDR1 LNHDA, CDR2 SQIVND (reference sequence). CDR3 length: 16 amino acids. Trimming took 2 bases from V and 0 from J; bases not matched to a gene: 5. The chain's CDR3 is CASSIQTGAVNTEAFF. As DNA, the CDR3 is TGTGCCAGTAGTATACAGACAGGGGCGGTGAACACTGAAGCTTTCTTT.

The chain combines TRBV6-4 with TRBJ2-1, with 7 nucleotides matching TRBD1. V shed 3 bases and J 13 bases; nucleotides not matched to a gene: 9. This CDR3 is 13 amino acids long. The germline V gene encodes CDR1 MRHNA and CDR2 SNTAGT. This chain's CDR3 is CASSEGTAMYQFF. DNA of the CDR3: TGTGCCAGCAGTGAAGGGACAGCTATGTACCAGTTCTTC.

The chain employs TRBV23-1 and TRBJ2-4, with D possibly called TRBD1 or TRBD2 (6 bases each). TRBV23-1 qualifies as an ORF whose function is uncertain. The V and J ends lost 4 bases and 4 bases respectively, with 17 bases between them. The CDR3 has 16 amino acids. Here the CDR3 DNA reads TGCGCCAGCAGTCCCTCGCCGGGGGCTGGTAAAAACATTCAGTACTTC. Translated, it gives CASSPSPGAGKNIQYF.

The chain uses TRBV29-1 and TRBJ2-3; D is unresolved. This CDR3 is 10 amino acids long. Looked up from germline, CDR1 is SQVTM and CDR2 is ANQGSEA. V was clipped by 7 bases and J by 5 bases, with 7 bases between them. This CDR3 reads CSAGQDTQYF. CDR3 nucleotides: TGCAGCGCCGGTCAAGATACGCAGTATTTT.

The chain joins TRBV3-1 (or the pseudogene TRBV3-2) to TRBJ1-6; tentatively, D is TRBD1 (5 bases). Trimming left V 0 bases short and J 10 bases short, with 10 bases between. Germline assignment: CDR1 LGHDT and CDR2 YNNKEL (reference sequence). CDR3 length: 14 amino acids. The CDR3 here is CASSQEQVRSPLHF. The CDR3, as DNA: TGTGCCAGCAGCCAAGAACAGGTCCGGTCACCCCTCCACTTT.

The rearrangement joins TRBV29-1 to TRBJ2-7; the D is unclear. The V end was cut by 4 bases, the J end by 0 bases, with 4 bases between. The CDR3 extends over 11 amino acids. Germline V gene data show CDR1 as SQVTM and CDR2 as ANQGSEA. The DNA for the CDR3 is TGCAGCGTTGGCCTCTCCTACGAGCAGTACTTC. The encoded protein is CSVGLSYEQYF.

The chain is built from TRBV7-8 and TRBJ2-7; D gene ambiguous. The CDR3 extends over 13 amino acids. The germline V gene encodes CDR1 SGHVS and CDR2 FQNEAQ. Between the trimmed V and J ends, which lost 1 base and 6 bases, there was a span of 10 bases. The CDR3 loop is CASSLGSGGEQYF. Written as DNA, the CDR3 is TGTGCCAGCAGCTTAGGCTCGGGTGGCGAGCAGTACTTC.